This entry describes one T cell receptor (beta chain). This CDR3 is built from 15 residues. V shed 2 bases and J shed 8 bases, with 13 bases lying between them. The germline gives CDR1 MNHEY, CDR2 SVGAGI. The method was immunoSEQ multiplex PCR; TCRdb's version includes in-frame clones alone and lacks a portion of them. Among roughly 3,900 clones, about 78% were seen once, and the ten largest hold around 10%. This sample stems from a study of chemoradiotherapy in HPV16-positive cancers. This TCR was recovered from a human donor with HPV-associated anogenital cancer. The genes are TRBV6-5 and TRBJ1-6; D might be TRBD1 (6 bases). The material sequenced was tumor tissue, taken from a patient who underwent chemoradiotherapy. The CDR3 bases are TGTGCCAGCAGTTACGGGGGGGCAAATTATTCACCCCTCCACTTT. It encodes CASSYGGANYSPLHF.